These 8 T cell receptor beta chains originate from one sample sequenced in a study of blood T cells in healthy people across ages. PCR was performed a second time for about 7 to 11 cycles using a sample-barcoded 5' primer and a J-beta primer mix. TCRdb reanalysed the 5' RACE reads using MiXCR and keeps one entry per CDR3 protein. The data contain roughly 1,300,000 distinct CDR3 sequences, around 59% of them singletons. Sequenced: blood. Receptor source: a man between 18 and 35 years old in good health.

This clonotype showed up just once. The chain joins TRBV6-6 to TRBJ2-2; perhaps TRBD1 as D (6 bases). CDR3 size: 11 residues. Germline assignment: CDR1 MNHNY and CDR2 SVGAGI (reference sequence). CDR3 DNA sequence: TGTGCTTCACAGGGAACCGGGGAGCTGTTTTTT. Translation: CASQGTGELFF.

The chain joins TRBV29-1 to TRBJ1-2; possibly TRBD1 for D (6 bases). Germline CDR1 SQVTM, CDR2 ANQGSEA. Trimming shortened V by 4 bases and J by 8 bases, and 14 bases separated the two germline ends. The CDR3 length is 12 residues. In nucleotides, the CDR3 is TGCAGCGTTGGATGTCAGGGGAAAGGCTACACCTTC. It encodes CSVGCQGKGYTF.

This chain joins TRBV29-1 and TRBJ2-7; the match to TRBD1 covers 7 bases. The J call may be mistaken, given a closer DNA end match to TRBJ2-5. The CDR3 has 13 amino acids. Per germline, CDR1 SQVTM and CDR2 ANQGSEA. Here the CDR3 reads CSADCGQEETQYF. CDR3 coding DNA: TGCAGCGCCGACTGTGGACAGGAAGAGACCCAGTACTTC.

The rearrangement uses TRBV4-1 and TRBJ2-3, with D uncertain. The CDR3 is 15 amino acids. V lost 0 bases, J lost 0 bases, and 7 bases lay in between. CDR1 MGHRA and CDR2 YSYEKL come from the germline V gene. The chain's CDR3 is CASSQELISTDTQYF. In DNA form, the CDR3 reads TGCGCCAGCAGCCAAGAACTGATTAGCACAGATACGCAGTATTTT.

The genes are TRBV3-1 and TRBJ2-7; no firm D call. V dropped 1 base and J dropped 7 bases, with 11 bases sitting between them. Germline-derived CDR1 and CDR2 are LGHDT and YNNKEL (reference sequence). This CDR3 comprises 13 residues. The DNA of the CDR3 is TGTGCCAGCAGCCAAGTAGCCCACTGGGAGCAGTACTTC. It encodes CASSQVAHWEQYF.

J is TRBJ2-3 and V is TRBV10-3; 8 bases line up with TRBD1. This CDR3 spans 15 amino acids. The ends lost 0 bases at V and 4 bases at J; junction bases unmatched: 3. CDR1 and CDR2 (germline): ENHRY, SYGVKD. CDR3 loop: CAISESGGQADTQYF. The DNA for the CDR3 is TGTGCCATCAGTGAGTCCGGGGGACAGGCAGATACGCAGTATTTT.

This clonotype was picked up a small number of times. This chain joins TRBV25-1 and TRBJ2-5; weak D call: TRBD1 (6 bases). The end of the DNA fits TRBJ2-7 better, so the J call may be wrong. The CDR3 extends over 15 amino acids. From germline, CDR1 is MGHDK and CDR2 SYGVNS. CDR3 in amino acids: CASSELGTSTYEQYF. The CDR3 DNA is TGTGCCAGCAGTGAGCTAGGGACAAGTACCTACGAGCAGTACTTC.

The rearrangement joins TRBV6-2 or TRBV6-3 to TRBJ1-1; no definite D call. Per germline, CDR1 MNHEY and CDR2 SVGEGT. V was pared by 4 bases and J by 2 bases, with 11 bases between. The CDR3 sequence is 14 residues long. CDR3: CASSSSLPNTEAFF. DNA for the CDR3: TGTGCCAGCAGTTCCAGTTTGCCCAACACTGAAGCTTTCTTT.